This T cell receptor beta chain comes out of a study of Ad26.COV2.S vaccination and SARS-CoV-2 variants. On the study more broadly: This donor came from the COV1001 trial of Ad26.COV2.S. Study findings and constraints: Greater spike-specific TCR breadth was seen in vaccine recipients than in placebo recipients.

As regards this clone: Its antigen remains unknown.

Profiling relied on immunoSEQ multiplex PCR, and the TCRdb table lists in-frame clones only, not all of them. The sample includes fewer than 400,000 clones, around 85% of them seen just once. The germline gives CDR1 SGHVS, CDR2 FQNEAQ. Trimming left V 1 base short and J 10 bases short, with 13 bases between. This CDR3 contains 14 residues. Treatment: about 20 received Ad26.COV2.S at low or high dose, single or two shots; 5 received placebo; per-sample allocation not given. The investigators took samples on day 63 after the first vaccine or placebo injection. At a Boston site, the person donating was an adult of 18-55 years. The study used a vaccine consisting of an Ad26 vector that expressed Wuhan-strain SARS-CoV-2 spike.

The chain combines TRBV7-8 with TRBJ2-2, with D possibly matching TRBD2 (5 bases). This receptor was identified in a person aged 18-60 years who received the Ad26.COV2.S COVID-19 vaccine or a placebo. The sequences come from peripheral blood, collected in a trial of Ad26.COV2.S vaccine versus placebo. CDR3 loop: CASSLEAGVVELFF. CDR3 bases: TGTGCCAGCAGCTTAGAGGCGGGCGTGGTGGAGCTGTTTTTT. Using reference TRBV7-8 and TRBJ2-2 for the parts outside the CDR3, the full variable domain is GAGVSQSPRYKVAKRGQDVALRCDPISGHVSLFWYQQALGQGPEFLTYFQNEAQLDKSGLPSDRFFAERPEGSVSTLKIQRTQQEDSAVYLCASSLEAGVVELFFGEGSRLTVL.